Sequencing of this T cell receptor (beta chain) was carried out in a study of T cells after yellow fever vaccination. Study-wide results and limits: Booster samples showed a return of most primary-vaccination clones (approximately 96% CD4, 70% to 90% CD8). A secondary response was less intense yet reached its peak sooner, at day 5 versus 15.

5'RACE template switching generated TCR cDNA, adding a universal primer site and UMIs. Each CDR3 protein gets one entry after TCRdb re-called the 5' RACE reads with MiXCR. Of hundreds of thousands of distinct CDR3 sequences in the sample, roughly 3.5% are singletons; the top ten hold less than 25%. Germline CDR1 DFQATT, CDR2 SNEGSKA (reference sequence). V shed 2 bases, J shed 7 bases, and the junction held 17 bases outside the gene matches. The CDR3 totals 17 residues. This clonotype appeared many times. What it binds is unknown. The TCR sequence derives from a man in his late teens or twenties who received the YFV17D yellow fever vaccine. Sequencing was performed on PBMCs, taken on the day of the yellow fever booster vaccination. This chain links TRBV20-1 with TRBJ2-5; TRBD2 matches 9 bases. CDR3 region: CSARRDRTSAGNGTQYF. The CDR3 nucleotides read TGCAGTGCTAGAAGGGATCGGACTAGCGCCGGTAACGGGACCCAGTACTTC.